One and the same sample provided the 29 T cell receptor beta chains below, sequenced in a study of blood T cell repertoires in COVID-19. Produced via immunoSEQ multiplex PCR; TCRdb's table is partial and in-frame only. The sample lists about 41,000 clones, around 82% occurring once. Sequencing was performed on peripheral blood. The receptors derive from an elderly man with acute or convalescent COVID-19.

The chain has TRBV13 and TRBJ1-2; D is undetermined. Germline CDR1 and CDR2: PRHDT and FYEKMQ (reference sequence). This CDR3 is built from 14 residues. Trimming removed 5 bases at V and 8 bases at J, with 18 bases between. CDR3 bases: TGTGCCAGCAGCCCCCGGGAGAAGCCGTTGGGCTACACCTTC. Translating it yields CASSPREKPLGYTF.

By its share, this clone is medium-sized. The chain carries TRBV7-6 and TRBJ1-1; 11 nucleotides align to TRBD1. The CDR3 has 18 residues. Germline V gene lookup returns CDR1 SGHVS and CDR2 FNYEAQ. The junction had 7 bases not matched to a gene; V was cut back by 0 bases and J by 1 base. CDR3 nucleotide sequence: TGTGCCAGCAGCTTAGCGGGGGGGACAGGGGGTTCGAACACTGAAGCTTTCTTT. It yields the protein CASSLAGGTGGSNTEAFF.

The V and J genes are TRBV28 and TRBJ2-1, with 9 nucleotides matching TRBD2. The CDR3 is made up of 19 amino acids. Germline trimming cut 4 bases from V and 0 bases from J; bases unmatched to any gene: 13. CDR1 MDHEN and CDR2 SYDVKM come from the germline V gene. This chain's CDR3 is CASSSRTSVSYSSYNEQFF. The DNA of the CDR3 is TGTGCCAGCAGTTCGCGGACTAGCGTCTCCTATAGCTCCTACAATGAGCAGTTCTTC. Full variable domain (outside the CDR3, taken from reference TRBV28 and TRBJ2-1): DVKVTQSSRYLVKRTGEKVFLECVQDMDHENMFWYRQDPGLGLRLIYFSYDVKMKEKGDIPEGYSVSREKKERFSLILESASTNQTSMYLCASSSRTSVSYSSYNEQFFGPGTRLTVL.

In this sample, this clone turned up many times. The chain links TRBV2 to TRBJ1-5, with 7 bases lining up with TRBD1. This CDR3 region has 12 residues. J was trimmed by 4 bases and V by 11 bases; bases with no gene match: 5. Germline lookup yields CDR1 SNHLY and CDR2 FYNNEI. The CDR3 spells CAVRQGNQPQHF. The CDR3 DNA sequence: TGTGCCGTCCGACAGGGTAATCAGCCCCAGCATTTT. Together with reference TRBV2 and TRBJ1-5, the CDR3 gives the full variable domain: EPEVTQTPSHQVTQMGQEVILRCVPISNHLYFYWYRQILGQKVEFLVSFYNNEISEKSEIFDDQFSVERPDGSNFTLKIRSTKLEDSAMYFCAVRQGNQPQHFGDGTRLSIL.

The J gene is TRBJ1-1, the V gene TRBV6-5, with a weak D call TRBD1 (6 bases). The CDR3 consists of 15 residues. Germline CDR1 is MNHEY and CDR2 is SVGAGI. Trimming took 1 base from V and 5 from J, leaving 14 bases between them. For the CDR3, the DNA is TGTGCCAGCAGTTACTTACAAGGGGGGGAGACTGAAGCTTTCTTT. This translates into CASSYLQGGETEAFF.

The J gene is TRBJ2-2, the V gene TRBV12-3 or TRBV12-4, with D possibly being TRBD2 (5 bases). V was shortened by 5 bases and J by 4 bases, with 8 bases between the two germline ends. The CDR3 consists of 13 residues. The CDR3 coding sequence is TGTGCCAGCAGTGTGGACTTCACCGGGGAGCTGTTTTTT. This translates into CASSVDFTGELFF.

The chain couples TRBV5-1 to TRBJ1-1; D gene unclear. Trimming left V 0 bases short and J 3 bases short, with 3 bases between. Germline V lookup: CDR1 SGHRS, CDR2 YFSETQ. This CDR3 contains 12 residues. The CDR3 region has the DNA TGCGCCAGCAGCTTGGGGCACACTGAAGCTTTCTTT. The encoded protein is CASSLGHTEAFF.

CDR3 sequence reads: CASSFTQGSPLHF. In DNA, the CDR3 is TGTGCCAGCAGCTTCACTCAGGGATCACCCCTCCACTTT. V is TRBV7-9 and J is TRBJ1-6; D is possibly TRBD1 (5 bases). The V gene's germline CDR1 is SEHNR and CDR2 FQNEAQ (reference sequence). The ends were cut back, 3 bases at V and 10 bases at J, with 10 bases in the middle. The CDR3 totals 13 residues.

This clone was counted once. V gene TRBV6-1 combines with J gene TRBJ2-3; the D is unclear. The CDR3 runs to 14 residues. V was clipped by 2 bases and J by 4 bases, with 10 bases between them. Germline V lookup: CDR1 MNHNS, CDR2 SASEGT. The CDR3 here is CASSEPAWPDTQYF. In DNA, the CDR3 is TGTGCCAGCAGTGAACCCGCCTGGCCAGATACGCAGTATTTT.

The chain is built from TRBV18 and TRBJ2-2, with 8 bases fitting TRBD1. The V gene end was trimmed by 0 bases and the J gene end by 7 bases; junction bases not matched to a gene: 4. The CDR3 is 15 residues long. In germline, CDR1 is KGHSH, CDR2 LQKENI. The CDR3, as DNA: TGTGCCAGCTCACCACCTCTGACAGGGGACGGGGAGCTGTTTTTT. It translates to CASSPPLTGDGELFF.

This clone has just one count. The V and J genes are TRBV19 and TRBJ2-7; 8 bases map to TRBD1. Germline CDR1 LNHDA, CDR2 SQIVND (reference sequence). J gave up 6 bases and V 6 bases, and 7 bases lay outside the gene matches. The CDR3 loop spans 13 amino acids. The CDR3 DNA follows: TGTGCCAGTAGACGACAGGGGATGAGCGAGCAGTACTTC. It codes for CASRRQGMSEQYF.

J is TRBJ2-1 and V is TRBV28; the D is unclear. This CDR3 is 13 amino acids long. Per the germline V gene, CDR1 is MDHEN and CDR2 is SYDVKM. Trimming took 5 bases from V and 3 from J, leaving 8 bases between them. CDR3 amino acids: CASSAPSYNEQFF. The CDR3 bases are TGTGCCAGCAGTGCCCCGAGCTACAATGAGCAGTTCTTC.

V usage is TRBV28 and J usage is TRBJ2-3; 7 bases are shared with TRBD2. V shed 7 bases, J shed 3 bases, and the junction held 1 base outside the gene matches. Germline V lookup: CDR1 MDHEN, CDR2 SYDVKM. The CDR3 totals 12 residues. CDR3 sequence (DNA): TGTGCCAGCACTAGCGGAACAGATACGCAGTATTTT. It specifies CASTSGTDTQYF.

This chain connects TRBV5-1 to TRBJ2-3; D is perhaps TRBD1 (5 bases). Germline V lookup: CDR1 SGHRS, CDR2 YFSETQ. The CDR3 runs to 14 residues. Trimming took 6 bases from V and 2 from J, leaving 13 bases between them. This CDR3 reads CASNLGADTDTQYF. The CDR3 bases are TGCGCCAGCAATCTTGGGGCCGACACAGATACGCAGTATTTT. Full variable domain (remainder filled in from reference TRBV5-1 and TRBJ2-3): KAGVTQTPRYLIKTRGQQVTLSCSPISGHRSVSWYQQTPGQGLQFLFEYFSETQRNKGNFPGRFSGRQFSNSRSEMNVSTLELGDSALYLCASNLGADTDTQYFGPGTRLTVL.

V usage is TRBV19 and J usage is TRBJ2-5; TRBD1 matches at 8 bases. Germline assignment: CDR1 LNHDA and CDR2 SQIVND (reference sequence). V lost 5 bases, J lost 5 bases, and 10 bases stayed unmatched. The CDR3 is 15 amino acids. CDR3 in amino acids: CASSAGQGGRETQYF. The CDR3 nucleotides read TGTGCCAGTAGTGCCGGACAGGGAGGAAGGGAGACCCAGTACTTC. Looking up the rest from reference TRBV19 and TRBJ2-5 gives the full variable domain: DGGITQSPKYLFRKEGQNVTLSCEQNLNHDAMYWYRQDPGQGLRLIYYSQIVNDFQKGDIAEGYSVSREKKESFPLTVTSAQKNPTAFYLCASSAGQGGRETQYFGPGTRLLVL.

This clone was seen once. The chain couples TRBV10-3 to TRBJ2-1; tentative D call: TRBD1 (5 bases). This CDR3 has 11 amino acids. The V and J ends lost 11 bases and 8 bases respectively, with 13 bases between them. CDR1 is ENHRY, CDR2 SYGVKD, per germline. Written as DNA, the CDR3 is TGTGCCGCAGGGCCACGGGATGAGCAGTTCTTC. It translates to CAAGPRDEQFF.

As for this clone: Germline and junction disagree at one end, which may indicate a read error. V and J are TRBV3-1 (or the pseudogene TRBV3-2) and TRBJ2-2, with a possible D match to TRBD1 (6 bases). There are 18 residues in the CDR3. Germline-derived CDR1 and CDR2 are LGHDT and YNNKEL (reference sequence). CDR3 region: CASSQGSSLSGDTGKLFF. CDR3 nucleotide sequence: TGTGCCAGCAGCCAAGGTTCGAGTCTGTCAGGGGACACCGGGAAGCTGTTTTTT.

The rearrangement joins TRBV15 to TRBJ2-7; 8 bases fit TRBD2. In germline, CDR1 is LNHNV, CDR2 YYDKDF (reference sequence). V gave up 0 bases and J gave up 1 base; unmatched junction bases: 5. The CDR3 sequence is 16 residues long. The CDR3 DNA sequence: TGTGCCACCAGCAGAGATCGCGTAGCGGGATCCTACGAGCAGTACTTC. Translating it yields CATSRDRVAGSYEQYF.

This chain uses TRBV3-1 (or the pseudogene TRBV3-2) with TRBJ1-5, with no clear D. Per germline, CDR1 LGHDT and CDR2 YNNKEL (reference sequence). The CDR3 contains 12 residues. Trimming took off 3 bases at V and 9 bases at J, with 9 bases between the two ends. For the CDR3, the DNA is TGTGCCAGCAGCCAGGAGCCGGGGCCCCAGCATTTT. This codes for CASSQEPGPQHF.

The chain combines TRBV12-3 or TRBV12-4 with TRBJ1-1; D uncertain. V lost 0 bases to trimming and J lost 4 bases, with 6 bases between them. This CDR3 contains 13 residues. For the CDR3, the DNA is TGTGCCAGCAGTTTAGCGGCGGGCACTGAAGCTTTCTTT. Translation: CASSLAAGTEAFF.

The chain is built from TRBV19 and TRBJ2-1, with D perhaps matching TRBD2 (6 bases). The V end was cut by 6 bases, the J end by 5 bases, with 14 bases between. CDR1 and CDR2 from the germline V gene are LNHDA and SQIVND (reference sequence). The CDR3 consists of 14 residues. The CDR3 region has the DNA TGTGCCAGTAGACCGACTAGTACCCACAATGAGCAGTTCTTC. It is translated as CASRPTSTHNEQFF.

The CDR3 DNA follows: TGTGCCAGCAGGGATAGCGCCCTAAGGGCCAATGAGCAGTTCTTC. It yields the protein CASRDSALRANEQFF. J is TRBJ2-1 and V is TRBV2; TRBD2 might be the D (5 bases). V lost 6 bases to trimming and J lost 6 bases, with 18 bases between them. CDR3 length equals 15 residues. CDR1 is SNHLY and CDR2 is FYNNEI in the germline V gene.

The V and J genes are TRBV10-2 and TRBJ1-5, with 7 bases fitting TRBD1. Trimming removed 3 bases from V and 9 bases from J; junction bases left unmatched: 5. The germline CDR1 and CDR2 sequences are WSHSY and SAAADI. The CDR3 loop spans 13 amino acids. CDR3 nucleotide sequence: TGCGCCAGCAGTGAACAGGGGAAATCGCCCCAGCATTTT. As protein: CASSEQGKSPQHF.

This clone has only a few counts. The V gene is TRBV4-1, the J gene TRBJ2-7; 14 positions agree with TRBD2. Germline V CDR1 and CDR2: MGHRA, YSYEKL. The CDR3 is made up of 21 amino acids. V gave up 4 bases and J gave up 2 bases; unmatched junction bases: 19. CDR3 nucleotides: TGCGCCAGCAGCCCAACGACCGACAGGGTTGGACTAGCGGGAGGCCCCTACGAGCAGTACTTC. The encoded protein is CASSPTTDRVGLAGGPYEQYF.

This clone appeared a single time. V is TRBV7-3 and J is TRBJ2-5; 8 bases map to TRBD2. Germline assignment: CDR1 SGHTA and CDR2 FQGTGA. CDR3 length: 15 amino acids. Unmatched junction bases numbered 6, after V lost 5 bases and J lost 1 base. In DNA form, the CDR3 reads TGTGCCAGCAGCCCGGGGGGGCCCGCCCAAGAGACCCAGTACTTC. Residues: CASSPGGPAQETQYF.

This sequence joins TRBV19 and TRBJ2-7; 9 bases align to TRBD1. V was pared by 7 bases and J by 2 bases, with 6 bases of the junction left unmatched. CDR3 size: 14 residues. Germline assignment: CDR1 LNHDA and CDR2 SQIVND (reference sequence). CDR3 residues: CASTGTGRTYEQYF. The CDR3 nucleotides read TGTGCCAGTACCGGGACAGGGAGGACCTACGAGCAGTACTTC.

The chain couples TRBV15 to TRBJ2-1; the match to TRBD2 covers 7 bases. Germline V gives CDR1 LNHNV, CDR2 YYDKDF (reference sequence). With 1 base clipped from V and 2 bases from J, the junction kept 2 bases outside the gene matches. This CDR3 has 15 amino acids. CDR3 sequence: CATSRAGTTYNEQFF. CDR3 in DNA: TGTGCCACCAGCAGAGCCGGGACTACCTACAATGAGCAGTTCTTC.

The rearrangement links TRBV11-2 to TRBJ2-7; 9 bases align to TRBD1. The CDR3 length is 16 residues. Looked up from germline, CDR1 is SGHAT and CDR2 is FQNNGV. V was pared by 5 bases and J by 3 bases, with 11 bases of the junction left unmatched. CDR3 in DNA: TGTGCCAGCAGCGCCTCCCCGGGACAGGGTTACTACGAGCAGTACTTC. Amino acids: CASSASPGQGYYEQYF.

This sequence joins TRBV5-1 and TRBJ2-5; 15 bases map to TRBD2. The junction had 4 bases not matched to a gene; V was cut back by 4 bases and J by 6 bases. The CDR3 covers 15 residues. Germline CDR1 SGHRS, CDR2 YFSETQ. CDR3 nucleotides: TGCGCCAGCAGCACCGGGACTAGCGGGGGGCAGACCCAGTACTTC. Its translation: CASSTGTSGGQTQYF.